One and the same sample provided the 27 T cell receptor beta chains below, sequenced in a study of technical replicates of blood from several donors. Clones were read by immunoSEQ multiplex PCR, and TCRdb kept only the in-frame ones, dropping some. The top ten clones hold 4.5% to 5% of a sample with under 80,000 clones, roughly nine tenths of them seen once. Sequenced sample: PBMCs. These receptors were collected from a human donor in good health. Some clones in this sample may be carry-over from other donors' samples.

The rearrangement uses TRBV5-1 and TRBJ2-7; tentatively, D is TRBD2 (5 bases). This CDR3 has 14 amino acids. Trimming pared 0 bases from V and 6 bases from J, leaving 13 bases between. Germline CDR1 reads SGHRS; CDR2 reads YFSETQ. The CDR3 here is CASSLDGRWGEQYF. The CDR3 DNA follows: TGCGCCAGCAGCTTGGATGGGAGATGGGGCGAGCAGTACTTC.

The chain is built from TRBV6-5 and TRBJ1-2; a possible D gene is TRBD1 (5 bases). In germline, CDR1 is MNHEY, CDR2 SVGAGI. V dropped 6 bases and J dropped 3 bases, with 11 bases sitting between them. This CDR3 has 13 amino acids. The CDR3 sequence is CASSLRGHYGYTF. The CDR3 nucleotides are TGTGCCAGCAGCCTTAGGGGCCACTATGGCTACACCTTC.

CDR3 nucleotide sequence: TGCGCCAGCAGCTTGGCCGGGCCGGGACAGGGGAACGGCGAGCAGTACTTC. Protein: CASSLAGPGQGNGEQYF. The chain has TRBV5-1 and TRBJ2-7, with TRBD1 matching 10 bases. The CDR3 loop spans 17 amino acids. J was trimmed by 6 bases and V by 0 bases; bases with no gene match: 12. The germline V gene has CDR1 SGHRS and CDR2 YFSETQ.

The chain joins TRBV6-5 to TRBJ1-5; D perhaps matches TRBD1 (6 bases). Germline V gene sequence: CDR1 MNHEY, CDR2 SVGAGI. CDR3 length: 13 residues. V lost 7 bases, J lost 4 bases, and 11 bases lay in between. The CDR3 spells CASTEQGNQPQHF. The CDR3 coding sequence is TGTGCCAGCACCGAACAGGGAAATCAGCCCCAGCATTTT.

The chain carries TRBV11-3 and TRBJ2-5, with 9 bases that match TRBD2. This CDR3 region has 13 residues. Germline CDR1 is SGHNT and CDR2 is YENEEA. With 4 bases clipped from V and 4 bases from J, the junction kept 1 base outside the gene matches. The CDR3 protein is CASSWREGETQYF. Written as DNA, the CDR3 is TGTGCCAGCAGCTGGCGGGAGGGAGAGACCCAGTACTTC.

This chain uses TRBV7-9 with TRBJ2-1; 7 bases fit TRBD1. The CDR3 runs to 15 residues. Trimming removed 5 bases from V and 7 bases from J; junction bases left unmatched: 11. Germline V gene data show CDR1 as SEHNR and CDR2 as FQNEAQ (reference sequence). The CDR3 region is CASSATTGLTNEQFF. The CDR3 DNA sequence: TGTGCCAGCAGCGCAACGACAGGGTTGACGAATGAGCAGTTCTTC.

The rearrangement uses TRBV7-9 and TRBJ2-5; TRBD2 matches at 12 bases. Per the germline V gene, CDR1 is SEHNR and CDR2 is FQNEAQ (reference sequence). This CDR3 has 17 residues. The junction had 4 bases not matched to a gene; V was cut back by 1 base and J by 1 base. CDR3 DNA sequence: TGTGCCAGCAGCTTAGGCTCTAGCGGGAGGGCCCAAGAGACCCAGTACTTC. Amino acid sequence: CASSLGSSGRAQETQYF.

This chain joins TRBV19 and TRBJ2-7, with D maybe TRBD2 (5 bases). V was shortened by 9 bases and J by 4 bases, with 22 bases between the two germline ends. CDR1 is LNHDA, CDR2 SQIVND, per germline (reference sequence). This CDR3 has 15 residues. CDR3 DNA: TGTGCCAGCCAGGAAGCGAGAGGGAATGTATACGAGCAGTACTTC. Its protein product is CASQEARGNVYEQYF.

This clone was counted between two and nine times. V gene TRBV7-9 combines with J gene TRBJ2-7; D might be TRBD1 (5 bases). Trimming removed 1 base from V and 3 bases from J, with 7 bases in between. CDR1 and CDR2 from the germline V gene are SEHNR and FQNEAQ (reference sequence). This CDR3 region has 13 residues. CDR3 DNA sequence: TGTGCCAGCAGCTTAGGTAGGGGCTACGAGCAGTACTTC. This encodes CASSLGRGYEQYF.

J is TRBJ1-1 and V is TRBV7-9; weak D call: TRBD1 (5 bases). The germline V gene encodes CDR1 SEHNR and CDR2 FQNEAQ (reference sequence). CDR3 size: 15 residues. The V end was cut by 1 base, the J end by 1 base, with 10 bases between. The CDR3 protein is CASSLEGDWNTEAFF. The CDR3, as DNA: TGTGCCAGCAGCTTAGAAGGGGACTGGAACACTGAAGCTTTCTTT.

The chain is built from TRBV6-1 and TRBJ1-1; D unresolved. V gave up 1 base and J gave up 1 base, with 10 bases separating them. The CDR3 extends over 15 amino acids. Per the germline V gene, CDR1 is MNHNS and CDR2 is SASEGT. The CDR3 loop is CASSEDGPWNTEAFF. The CDR3 DNA follows: TGTGCCAGCAGTGAAGATGGCCCCTGGAACACTGAAGCTTTCTTT.

The chain links TRBV10-3 to TRBJ2-1, with 16 bases identical to TRBD2. Unmatched junction bases numbered 12, after V lost 4 bases and J lost 6 bases. Germline V gives CDR1 ENHRY, CDR2 SYGVKD. The CDR3 is 19 amino acids. The CDR3 DNA follows: TGTGCCATCAGTGGAGCCGGGACTAGCGGGAGGGCCGGTCGCAATGAGCAGTTCTTC. It codes for CAISGAGTSGRAGRNEQFF.

The rearrangement uses TRBV19 and TRBJ2-1; TRBD2 matches at 11 bases. The length of the CDR3 is 16 residues. Germline-derived CDR1 and CDR2 are LNHDA and SQIVND (reference sequence). V dropped 1 base and J dropped 8; count of bases not matched to a gene: 7. DNA for the CDR3: TGTGCCAGTAGTATAGGGGTACTAGCGGGAGACCATGAGCAGTTCTTC. Protein sequence: CASSIGVLAGDHEQFF.

The chain combines TRBV2 with TRBJ2-5; the match to TRBD1 covers 9 bases. V lost 4 bases, J lost 4 bases, and 7 bases stayed unmatched. Germline V CDR1 and CDR2: SNHLY, FYNNEI. This CDR3 contains 15 residues. The CDR3 here is CASSGGQGLGETQYF. CDR3 coding DNA: TGTGCCAGCAGTGGAGGACAGGGGTTAGGAGAGACCCAGTACTTC.

The chain carries TRBV5-1 and TRBJ1-1, with D possibly TRBD1 on 6 matching bases. The CDR3 is 14 residues long. With 3 bases removed from V and 6 bases from J, the gap between germline ends came to 15 bases. Per the germline V gene, CDR1 is SGHRS and CDR2 is YFSETQ. CDR3 sequence reads: CASSSKVGGPEAFF. CDR3 bases: TGCGCCAGCAGCTCCAAAGTAGGGGGACCTGAAGCTTTCTTT. The full variable domain, in which reference TRBV5-1 and TRBJ1-1 provide the parts outside the CDR3, is KAGVTQTPRYLIKTRGQQVTLSCSPISGHRSVSWYQQTPGQGLQFLFEYFSETQRNKGNFPGRFSGRQFSNSRSEMNVSTLELGDSALYLCASSSKVGGPEAFFGQGTRLTVV.

This clone came up a few times. The rearrangement links TRBV14 to TRBJ2-7, with D unclear. The germline gives CDR1 SGHDN, CDR2 FVKESK. V lost 5 bases, J lost 4 bases, and 18 bases lay in between. This CDR3 region has 15 residues. The CDR3 here is CASSSLKERSYEQYF. CDR3 DNA sequence: TGTGCCAGCAGCTCCCTCAAAGAGCGCTCTTACGAGCAGTACTTC. The full variable domain, completed using reference TRBV14 and TRBJ2-7, is EAGVTQFPSHSVIEKGQTVTLRCDPISGHDNLYWYRRVMGKEIKFLLHFVKESKQDESGMPNNRFLAERTGGTYSTLKVQPAELEDSGVYFCASSSLKERSYEQYFGPGTRLTVT.

The rearrangement uses TRBV27 and TRBJ1-5, with a possible D match to TRBD1 (6 bases). CDR1 is MNHEY, CDR2 SMNVEV, per germline (reference sequence). V lost 5 bases to trimming and J lost 6 bases, with 11 bases between them. This CDR3 contains 13 residues. The CDR3 DNA follows: TGTGCCAGCAGTCCTTCAGGGGTTCAGCCCCAGCATTTT. Translation gives CASSPSGVQPQHF.

The chain combines TRBV19 with TRBJ1-6; no clear D gene. This CDR3 comprises 13 residues. The germline V gene encodes CDR1 LNHDA and CDR2 SQIVND (reference sequence). V was pared by 7 bases and J by 10 bases, with 14 bases between. The chain's CDR3 is CASTPDLGSPLHF. The CDR3 DNA reads TGTGCCAGTACCCCGGACTTGGGCTCACCCCTCCACTTT. The full variable domain, with the rest looked up from reference TRBV19 and TRBJ1-6, is DGGITQSPKYLFRKEGQNVTLSCEQNLNHDAMYWYRQDPGQGLRLIYYSQIVNDFQKGDIAEGYSVSREKKESFPLTVTSAQKNPTAFYLCASTPDLGSPLHFGNGTRLTVT.

The chain uses TRBV5-1 and TRBJ2-2, with 8 bases identical to TRBD2. V lost 7 bases to trimming and J lost 6 bases; unmatched junction nucleotides: 11. The CDR3 is 15 residues long. The germline CDR1 and CDR2 sequences are SGHRS and YFSETQ. The CDR3 sequence: CASLPLTGGPGELFF. CDR3 in DNA: TGCGCCAGCCTCCCACTGACGGGGGGGCCCGGGGAGCTGTTTTTT.

The V gene is TRBV5-1, the J gene TRBJ1-1, with TRBD1 identical over 7 bases. There are 15 residues in the CDR3. Germline V gene sequence: CDR1 SGHRS, CDR2 YFSETQ. V lost 4 bases to trimming and J lost 0 bases; unmatched junction nucleotides: 6. The CDR3 loop is CASSLGQLMNTEAFF. DNA for the CDR3: TGCGCCAGCAGCCTGGGACAGCTCATGAACACTGAAGCTTTCTTT.

This clone was counted a few times. V and J are TRBV28 and TRBJ2-7; TRBD1 agrees at 8 bases. The germline V gene has CDR1 MDHEN and CDR2 SYDVKM. The CDR3 sequence is 17 residues long. The junction had 14 bases not matched to a gene; V was cut back by 5 bases and J by 2 bases. CDR3 residues: CASSPGTGRGLPYEQYF. The CDR3 nucleotides read TGTGCCAGCAGTCCAGGGACAGGCCGAGGCCTACCCTACGAGCAGTACTTC.

This chain uses TRBV20-1 with TRBJ1-3, with TRBD1 as a possible D gene (5 bases). Germline CDR1 reads DFQATT; CDR2 reads SNEGSKA (reference sequence). Trimming left V 7 bases short and J 8 bases short, with 12 bases between. The length of the CDR3 is 11 residues. The CDR3 loop is CSGTTGDTIYF. The CDR3 bases are TGCAGTGGGACTACGGGGGACACCATATATTTT.

This rearrangement joins TRBV5-1 to TRBJ1-1, with 8 bases identical to TRBD1. CDR1 and CDR2 from the germline V gene are SGHRS and YFSETQ. Trimming at V came to 1 base and at J to 1 base, leaving 12 bases not matched to a gene. CDR3 length equals 18 residues. The CDR3 is CASSLPWTGRDSNTEAFF. In nucleotides, the CDR3 is TGCGCCAGCAGCTTGCCCTGGACAGGGAGGGATTCGAACACTGAAGCTTTCTTT. The whole variable domain, remainder taken from reference TRBV5-1 and TRBJ1-1, is KAGVTQTPRYLIKTRGQQVTLSCSPISGHRSVSWYQQTPGQGLQFLFEYFSETQRNKGNFPGRFSGRQFSNSRSEMNVSTLELGDSALYLCASSLPWTGRDSNTEAFFGQGTRLTVV.

The count of this clone is one. The chain links TRBV11-2 to TRBJ2-5, with D perhaps matching TRBD1 (5 bases). The CDR3 spans 15 residues. The germline V and J ends were trimmed by 3 bases and 5 bases, with 16 bases remaining between them. From germline, CDR1 is SGHAT and CDR2 FQNNGV. In nucleotides, the CDR3 is TGTGCCAGCAGCTTTGGACCAGGGTTTAGGGAGACCCAGTACTTC. This sequence encodes CASSFGPGFRETQYF.

The genes are TRBV19 and TRBJ2-1; TRBD2 might be the D (6 bases). Germline V CDR1 and CDR2: LNHDA, SQIVND (reference sequence). V shed 2 bases and J shed 4 bases, with 24 bases lying between them. The CDR3 contains 19 residues. CDR3 residues: CASSIRGGIKLEEYNEQFF. The CDR3 nucleotides are TGTGCCAGTAGTATAAGGGGCGGGATCAAACTGGAGGAATACAATGAGCAGTTCTTC.

This chain joins TRBV28 and TRBJ2-7, with D possibly matching TRBD1 (5 bases). The CDR3 runs to 14 residues. Trimming took off 2 bases at V and 2 bases at J, with 10 bases between the two ends. Germline CDR1 MDHEN, CDR2 SYDVKM. The DNA of the CDR3 is TGTGCCAGCAGTTTAGGGCAGGGCCCCTACGAGCAGTACTTC. Its translation: CASSLGQGPYEQYF.

This clone was seen a few times. The V and J genes are TRBV4-3 and TRBJ1-4, with unresolved D. The CDR3 totals 15 residues. The V gene lost 7 bases and the J gene lost 8 bases, with 20 bases spanning the gap. CDR1 is LGHNA, CDR2 YSLEER, per germline. CDR3: CASTPNSDIGEKLFF. The DNA of the CDR3 is TGCGCCAGCACCCCAAATTCGGATATCGGGGAAAAACTGTTTTTT.